This T cell receptor beta chain was observed in a study of blood T cell repertoires in COVID-19. Trimming stripped 5 bases from V and 6 bases from J, with 10 bases between. Germline assignment: CDR1 SGHVS and CDR2 FQNEAQ. The CDR3 loop spans 12 amino acids. Only in-frame clones appear in the TCRdb table, and some are missing; sequencing was by immunoSEQ multiplex PCR. The sample lists about 180,000 clones; roughly nine tenths were seen once. The sequence was collected from a man in his 70s with active or convalescent COVID-19. The specimen was peripheral blood. The chain couples TRBV7-8 to TRBJ1-2, with a weak D call TRBD1 (6 bases). The DNA for the CDR3 is TGTGCCAGCAGCCCACAGGGTCATGGCTACACCTTC. Its translation is CASSPQGHGYTF.